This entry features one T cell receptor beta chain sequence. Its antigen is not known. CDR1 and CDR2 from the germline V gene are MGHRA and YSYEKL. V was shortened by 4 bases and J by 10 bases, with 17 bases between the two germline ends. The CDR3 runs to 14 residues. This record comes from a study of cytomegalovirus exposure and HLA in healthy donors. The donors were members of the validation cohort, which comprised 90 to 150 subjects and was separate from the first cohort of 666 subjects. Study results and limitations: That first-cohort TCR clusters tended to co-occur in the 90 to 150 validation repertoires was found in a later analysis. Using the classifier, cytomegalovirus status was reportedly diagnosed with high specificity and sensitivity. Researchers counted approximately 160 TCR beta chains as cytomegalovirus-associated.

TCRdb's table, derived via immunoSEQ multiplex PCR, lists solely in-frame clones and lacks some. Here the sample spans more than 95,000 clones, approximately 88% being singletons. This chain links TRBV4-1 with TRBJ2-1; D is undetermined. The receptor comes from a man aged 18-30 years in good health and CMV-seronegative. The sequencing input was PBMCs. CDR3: CASSPTVSFWEQFF. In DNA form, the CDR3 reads TGCGCCAGCAGCCCCACGGTTAGTTTCTGGGAGCAGTTCTTC.